This T cell receptor (beta chain) is drawn from a study of blood T cell repertoires in COVID-19. Study details: Both acute and convalescent COVID-19 samples were obtained from the United States, Italy and Spain.

With 0 bases clipped from V and 5 bases from J, the junction kept 9 bases outside the gene matches. The CDR3 extends over 16 amino acids. Germline lookup yields CDR1 GTSNPN and CDR2 SVGIG (reference sequence). TCRdb's table, derived via immunoSEQ multiplex PCR, lists solely in-frame clones and lacks some. Among 60,000 to 75,000 clones listed, approximately 80% were seen once. The material sequenced was peripheral blood. The J gene is TRBJ2-1, the V gene TRBV30, with 8 bases that match TRBD2. The source is a woman between 50 and 59 years old with active or convalescent COVID-19. Here the CDR3 reads CAWSVLRGRSHNEQFF. CDR3 bases: TGTGCCTGGAGTGTACTGCGCGGGAGGTCCCACAATGAGCAGTTCTTC. The complete variable domain, with remaining parts taken from reference TRBV30 and TRBJ2-1, reads SQTIHQWPATLVQPVGSPLSLECTVEGTSNPNLYWYRQAAGRGLQLLFYSVGIGQISSEVPQNLSASRPQDRQFILSSKKLLLSDSGFYLCAWSVLRGRSHNEQFFGPGTRLTVL.